The clone carrying this T cell receptor beta chain was seen at least ten times. Its specificity is not known. Germline V gene data show CDR1 as DFQATT and CDR2 as SNEGSKA (reference sequence). Trimming removed 0 bases from V and 7 bases from J, with 13 bases in between. CDR3 length equals 15 residues. This specimen comes from a study of Graves' ophthalmopathy and Graves' hyperthyroidism. Transcripts of RNA were the source for amplifying TCR beta CDR3 regions. In the first round, RT-PCR was carried out with HTBI primers, and a multiplex PCR formed the second round. TCRdb itself ran the multiplex PCR reads through MiXCR, one entry per CDR3 protein. The sample holds roughly 500,000 distinct CDR3 sequences, approximately 15% seen once. The authors diagnosed from clinical symptoms, serum thyroxine, TRAb, thyroid ultrasound and orbital computed tomography. Fresh peripheral blood, roughly 10 ml, was the PBMC source.

Notes on the study in general: Its predictions of ophthalmopathy progression gave the model 65% to 71% sensitivity and roughly 76% specificity. Blood also held most thyroid clonotypes expanded above 0.001 frequency.

This receptor was taken from a woman aged 25 to 39 with Graves' ophthalmopathy. This chain joins TRBV20-1 and TRBJ1-6; D unclear. Input material: blood. The CDR3 is CSARDEFPGNSPLHF. The CDR3 DNA follows: TGCAGTGCTAGAGATGAATTCCCGGGGAATTCACCCCTCCACTTT.